This T cell receptor (beta chain) was retrieved from a study of CD8 T cells in ankylosing spondylitis. As regards this clonotype: What it recognizes is unknown.

Germline CDR1 MGHRA, CDR2 YSYEKL. V was pared by 2 bases and J by 3 bases, with 10 bases of the junction left unmatched. The CDR3 runs 18 residues. Library preparation for TCR beta used quantitative 5'-RACE with molecular barcodes. One entry per CDR3 protein, called by TCRdb with MiXCR from the 5' RACE reads. The sample carries fewer than 400,000 distinct CDR3 sequences, about 14% recorded once. Findings of the study overall: With a CD8+ phenotype, disease-linked clones were relatively rare in peripheral blood.

Sequencing was done on a sample of blood, either unsorted or a sorted T cell fraction (not recorded which). The chain carries TRBV4-1 and TRBJ2-1; 10 bases are a match to TRBD2. The TCR was taken from a male donor with ankylosing spondylitis or in good health (not recorded which). DNA of the CDR3: TGCGCCAGCAGCCAACCAGACGCTAGCGGGGGCAGCTACAATGAGCAGTTCTTC. Translating gives CASSQPDASGGSYNEQFF.